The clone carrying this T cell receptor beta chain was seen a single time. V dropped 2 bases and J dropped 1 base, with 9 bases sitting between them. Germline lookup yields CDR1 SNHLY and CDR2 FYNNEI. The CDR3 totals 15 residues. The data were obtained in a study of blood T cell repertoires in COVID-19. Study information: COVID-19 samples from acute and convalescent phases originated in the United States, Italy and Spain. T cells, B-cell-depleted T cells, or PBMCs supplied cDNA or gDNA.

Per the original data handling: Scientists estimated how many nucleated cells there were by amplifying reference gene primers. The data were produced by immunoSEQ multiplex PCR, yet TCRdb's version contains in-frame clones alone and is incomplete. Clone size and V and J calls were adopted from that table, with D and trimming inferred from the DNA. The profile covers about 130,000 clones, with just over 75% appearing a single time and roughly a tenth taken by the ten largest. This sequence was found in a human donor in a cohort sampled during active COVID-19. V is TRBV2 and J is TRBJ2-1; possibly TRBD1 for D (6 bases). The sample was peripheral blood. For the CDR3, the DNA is TGTGCCAGCAGTGAATCCAGGGGTTCCTACAATGAGCAGTTCTTC. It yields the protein CASSESRGSYNEQFF. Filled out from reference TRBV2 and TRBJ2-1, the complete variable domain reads EPEVTQTPSHQVTQMGQEVILRCVPISNHLYFYWYRQILGQKVEFLVSFYNNEISEKSEIFDDQFSVERPDGSNFTLKIRSTKLEDSAMYFCASSESRGSYNEQFFGPGTRLTVL.